Below are 29 T cell receptor beta chains sequenced from a single sample in a study of Ad26.COV2.S vaccination and SARS-CoV-2 variants. The table came from immunoSEQ multiplex PCR; TCRdb's copy has only in-frame clones and leaves some out. The sample gives hundreds of thousands of clones, 80% to 95% of which show up once; roughly an eighth is in the top ten. Stated treatment: roughly 19 received Ad26.COV2.S at low or high dose, single or two shots; about 5 received placebo; per-sample allocation not given. Each sample was drawn 63 days after the first injection (of vaccine or placebo). The sample consisted of peripheral blood, taken in a trial of Ad26.COV2.S vaccine versus placebo. These receptors all stem from a person between 18 and 60 years old who received the Ad26.COV2.S COVID-19 vaccine or a placebo.

The J gene is TRBJ1-4, the V gene TRBV12-3 or TRBV12-4; D uncertain. The CDR3 has 13 amino acids. The V end lost 2 bases, the J end lost 5 bases, and 6 bases lay between the germline ends. DNA for the CDR3: TGTGCCAGCAGTTTAACACGGAATGAAAAACTGTTTTTT. Its protein is CASSLTRNEKLFF.

V gene TRBV27 combines with J gene TRBJ2-3; 14 bases match TRBD2. V trimming: 4 bases; J trimming: 3 bases; junction bases outside the gene matches: 15. This CDR3 has 20 residues. In germline, CDR1 is MNHEY, CDR2 SMNVEV (reference sequence). CDR3 amino acids: CASSSTGTSGSEIRTDTQYF. CDR3 sequence (DNA): TGTGCCAGCAGTTCTACCGGGACTAGCGGGAGTGAGATAAGAACAGATACGCAGTATTTT.

V usage is TRBV7-9 and J usage is TRBJ2-1, with D possibly TRBD2 on 7 matching bases. This CDR3 region has 15 residues. V was clipped by 5 bases and J by 2 bases, with 13 bases between them. The V gene's germline CDR1 is SEHNR and CDR2 FQNEAQ (reference sequence). CDR3 sequence: CASSRGRGTYNEQFF. In nucleotides, the CDR3 is TGTGCCAGCAGCCGGGGGAGGGGGACCTACAATGAGCAGTTCTTC.

The chain links TRBV7-9 to TRBJ1-2; tentative D call: TRBD1 (6 bases). Germline assignment: CDR1 SEHNR and CDR2 FQNEAQ (reference sequence). Trimming shortened V by 4 bases and J by 6 bases, and 18 bases separated the two germline ends. The CDR3 contains 15 residues. The CDR3 region has the DNA TGTGCCAGCAGCTCAGGGTCGTCGGGACACCATGGCTACACCTTC. Translated: CASSSGSSGHHGYTF.

V is TRBV19 and J is TRBJ2-5, with 10 bases identical to TRBD2. Germline values: CDR1 LNHDA, CDR2 SQIVND (reference sequence). This CDR3 contains 17 residues. V was clipped by 1 base and J by 5 bases; unmatched bases: 10. The CDR3 here is CASSIGVELAGLETQYF. The CDR3 nucleotides are TGTGCCAGTAGTATAGGGGTGGAACTAGCGGGATTGGAGACCCAGTACTTC.

J is TRBJ2-1 and V is TRBV4-1; no firm D call. The CDR3 totals 15 residues. The germline CDR1 and CDR2 sequences are MGHRA and YSYEKL. Trimming took off 0 bases at V and 5 bases at J, with 11 bases between the two ends. CDR3 protein: CASSQDGIPDNEQFF. The DNA for the CDR3 is TGCGCCAGCAGCCAAGATGGGATCCCAGACAATGAGCAGTTCTTC.

Of note for this clone: The same CDR3 arises from other DNA sequences in this sample as well. The chain combines TRBV19 with TRBJ1-1; TRBD1 agrees at 7 bases. The germline CDR1 and CDR2 sequences are LNHDA and SQIVND (reference sequence). The CDR3 extends over 13 amino acids. V gave up 5 bases and J gave up 5 bases; unmatched junction bases: 5. This CDR3 is CASSDRVGTEAFF. CDR3 sequence (DNA): TGTGCCAGTAGTGACAGGGTTGGGACTGAAGCTTTCTTT.

The J gene is TRBJ1-1, the V gene TRBV11-2; a possible D gene is TRBD1 (5 bases). V was pared by 4 bases and J by 5 bases, with 17 bases between. Germline-derived CDR1 and CDR2 are SGHAT and FQNNGV. This CDR3 region has 15 residues. CDR3 DNA sequence: TGTGCCAGCAGCTCACCGGGGCGAGGGGTGACTGAAGCTTTCTTT. Protein: CASSSPGRGVTEAFF.

V gene TRBV19 combines with J gene TRBJ2-1; perhaps TRBD2 as D (5 bases). V was trimmed by 2 bases and J by 0 bases, leaving 14 bases between them. This CDR3 has 17 amino acids. Germline V CDR1 and CDR2: LNHDA, SQIVND (reference sequence). CDR3 sequence (DNA): TGTGCCAGTAGTATAACCGGTGGAAGCGGCTCCTACAATGAGCAGTTCTTC. Translation gives CASSITGGSGSYNEQFF.

For this clone: The germline gene is not matched at one end of the junction; a read error may be the cause. The rearrangement links TRBV25-1 to TRBJ2-6, with D perhaps assigned TRBD1 or TRBD2 (5 bases each). The length of the CDR3 is 14 residues. CDR1 and CDR2 (germline): MGHDK, SYGVNS. The CDR3 DNA reads as TGTGCCAGCAGTCGGGGCTCTGGGGCCGACGTCCTGACTTTC. It codes for CASSRGSGADVLTF.

The CDR3 DNA reads TGTGCCAGCAGCTTGCCTAGCGGGAGGGCTGGTAATGAGCAGTTCTTC. The encoded protein is CASSLPSGRAGNEQFF. The V call is TRBV7-2, the J call TRBJ2-1, with TRBD2 matching 12 bases. Germline V gene sequence: CDR1 SGHTA, CDR2 FQGNSA. Unmatched junction bases numbered 7, after V lost 3 bases and J lost 7 bases. This CDR3 comprises 16 residues.

This clone was seen more than once but under ten times. V and J are TRBV28 and TRBJ1-5; TRBD1 matches at 8 bases. The V and J ends lost 3 bases and 2 bases, in that order; junction bases with no gene match: 12. The CDR3 totals 18 residues. Germline CDR1 is MDHEN and CDR2 is SYDVKM. In DNA, the CDR3 is TGTGCCAGCAGTTTTCCAATCTTTCAGGGGGCTCGCAATCAGCCCCAGCATTTT. This sequence encodes CASSFPIFQGARNQPQHF.

The rearrangement links TRBV3-1 (or the pseudogene TRBV3-2) to TRBJ1-4; TRBD1 is a possible D gene (5 bases). Germline V lookup: CDR1 LGHDT, CDR2 YNNKEL (reference sequence). The CDR3 contains 14 residues. V lost 1 base and J 8 bases, leaving 11 bases between the germline ends. CDR3 coding DNA: TGTGCCAGCAGCCAAGGGACCCGACAGGAAAAACTGTTTTTT. Translated, it gives CASSQGTRQEKLFF.

The gene calls are TRBV6-4 and TRBJ2-1, with 9 bases aligning to TRBD2. Losses at the gene ends were 6 bases for V and 6 bases for J; bases not matched to a gene: 6. CDR3 size: 14 residues. Germline CDR1 is MRHNA and CDR2 is SNTAGT. The CDR3 sequence is CASSVLAGGNEQFF. DNA of the CDR3: TGTGCCAGCAGCGTACTAGCGGGCGGCAATGAGCAGTTCTTC.

The chain combines TRBV6-6 with TRBJ1-5; D possibly corresponds to TRBD1 (5 bases). The CDR3 loop spans 14 amino acids. Germline V gene data show CDR1 as MNHNY and CDR2 as SVGAGI (reference sequence). Trimming removed 7 bases from V and 4 bases from J, with 14 bases in between. CDR3 sequence: CASTYLGGNQPQHF. The CDR3 nucleotides read TGTGCCAGCACCTATCTCGGGGGGAATCAGCCCCAGCATTTT.

The rearrangement uses TRBV28 and TRBJ2-7; D is unresolved. With 7 bases removed from V and 3 bases from J, the gap between germline ends came to 16 bases. Germline lookup yields CDR1 MDHEN and CDR2 SYDVKM. This CDR3 is 14 amino acids long. The CDR3, as DNA: TGTGCCAGCACCTACCGTCGCAGCGTCTACGAGCAGTACTTC. Its protein product is CASTYRRSVYEQYF.

The rearrangement uses TRBV5-4 and TRBJ2-2; 8 bases are a match to TRBD2. Germline loops: CDR1 SGHNT, CDR2 YYREEE (reference sequence). The trim removed 4 bases at V and 2 bases at J, leaving 4 bases unmatched. CDR3 length equals 15 residues. In DNA form, the CDR3 reads TGTGCCAGCAGCCGCGGACTAGCAAACACCGGGGAGCTGTTTTTT. This sequence encodes CASSRGLANTGELFF.

This chain connects TRBV15 to TRBJ1-3; D ambiguous. This CDR3 contains 15 residues. The V end was cut by 0 bases, the J end by 2 bases, with 8 bases between. Looked up from germline, CDR1 is LNHNV and CDR2 is YYDKDF (reference sequence). CDR3 sequence reads: CATSRDQWAGNTIYF. CDR3 DNA: TGTGCCACCAGCAGAGATCAGTGGGCTGGAAACACCATATATTTT.

This chain connects TRBV6-5 to TRBJ1-6; D is undetermined. Trimming stripped 6 bases from V and 2 bases from J, with 5 bases between. Germline V gives CDR1 MNHEY, CDR2 SVGAGI. The CDR3 length is 13 residues. CDR3 DNA sequence: TGTGCCAGCAGCAGCACCTATAATTCACCCCTCCACTTT. Residues: CASSSTYNSPLHF.

This sequence joins TRBV5-4 and TRBJ2-7; TRBD1 matches at 9 bases. Germline assignment: CDR1 SGHNT and CDR2 YYREEE (reference sequence). The trim removed 8 bases at V and 1 base at J, leaving 7 bases unmatched. The CDR3 is 14 amino acids. As DNA, the CDR3 is TGTGCCAGTCATACAGGGGGCGAGTCCTACGAGCAGTACTTC. Translated, it gives CASHTGGESYEQYF.

The gene calls are TRBV15 and TRBJ2-7, with D hard to call. The germline gives CDR1 LNHNV, CDR2 YYDKDF (reference sequence). The CDR3 runs 17 residues. The germline V and J ends were trimmed by 0 bases and 0 bases, with 15 bases remaining between them. The CDR3 DNA reads as TGTGCCACCAGCAGAGACCACGAGGCCGCTCGCTCCTACGAGCAGTACTTC. As protein: CATSRDHEAARSYEQYF.

The chain joins TRBV11-3 to TRBJ2-7; a possible D gene is TRBD2 (5 bases). V was trimmed by 2 bases and J by 6 bases, leaving 11 bases between them. Germline CDR1 reads SGHNT; CDR2 reads YENEEA. There are 13 residues in the CDR3. The DNA of the CDR3 is TGTGCCAGCAGCTTACGGGGAATGGGCGAGCAGTACTTC. This sequence encodes CASSLRGMGEQYF.

The rearrangement uses TRBV18 and TRBJ2-3; 7 bases map to TRBD2. Per germline, CDR1 KGHSH and CDR2 LQKENI. The length of the CDR3 is 15 residues. J gave up 1 base and V 6 bases, and 7 bases lay outside the gene matches. The CDR3 loop is CASSQSSGGTDTQYF. CDR3 sequence (DNA): TGTGCCAGCTCCCAATCCAGCGGGGGCACAGATACGCAGTATTTT.

The genes are TRBV2 and TRBJ2-5, with 9 bases lining up with TRBD1. Trimming removed 5 bases from V and 0 bases from J; junction bases left unmatched: 7. The CDR3 length is 16 residues. CDR1 is SNHLY and CDR2 is FYNNEI in the germline V gene. CDR3 protein: CASSTDRGAYQETQYF. CDR3 bases: TGTGCCAGCAGTACTGACAGGGGGGCGTACCAAGAGACCCAGTACTTC.

The V and J genes are TRBV4-1 and TRBJ2-5; 7 nucleotides agree with TRBD2. Trimming removed 1 base from V and 4 bases from J; junction bases left unmatched: 9. This CDR3 has 16 amino acids. Germline V gene lookup returns CDR1 MGHRA and CDR2 YSYEKL. The DNA for the CDR3 is TGCGCCAGCAGCCAAGGTAGCGGGCCCATGGGAGAGACCCAGTACTTC. Residues: CASSQGSGPMGETQYF.

The chain uses TRBV14 and TRBJ2-7; perhaps TRBD2 as D (6 bases). The V gene's germline CDR1 is SGHDN and CDR2 FVKESK. The V end was cut by 5 bases, the J end by 1 base, with 24 bases between. The CDR3 runs to 18 residues. CDR3 sequence reads: CASSLRNSGWRGSYEQYF. In DNA form, the CDR3 reads TGTGCCAGCAGCTTACGAAATTCAGGGTGGAGGGGTTCCTACGAGCAGTACTTC. Filled out from reference TRBV14 and TRBJ2-7, the complete variable domain reads EAGVTQFPSHSVIEKGQTVTLRCDPISGHDNLYWYRRVMGKEIKFLLHFVKESKQDESGMPNNRFLAERTGGTYSTLKVQPAELEDSGVYFCASSLRNSGWRGSYEQYFGPGTRLTVT.

The V gene is TRBV5-1, the J gene TRBJ1-1; D call uncertain. This CDR3 is built from 13 residues. Trimming shortened V by 0 bases and J by 3 bases, and 6 bases separated the two germline ends. Germline V gene sequence: CDR1 SGHRS, CDR2 YFSETQ. Here the CDR3 reads CASSLVLDTEAFF. The CDR3, as DNA: TGCGCCAGCAGCTTGGTATTAGACACTGAAGCTTTCTTT.

The chain uses TRBV7-2 and TRBJ2-7, with TRBD2 matching 9 bases. The CDR3 has 15 amino acids. In germline, CDR1 is SGHTA, CDR2 FQGNSA. J gave up 2 bases and V 5 bases, and 7 bases lay outside the gene matches. The CDR3 reads CASSRLAGSPYEQYF. The CDR3 DNA follows: TGTGCCAGCAGCCGCCTAGCGGGGAGCCCCTACGAGCAGTACTTC.

The chain has TRBV28 and TRBJ2-7; 10 nucleotides line up with TRBD1. V shed 10 bases and J 2 bases; nucleotides not matched to a gene: 5. Germline loops: CDR1 MDHEN, CDR2 SYDVKM. The CDR3 sequence is 13 residues long. The CDR3 loop reads CATLGQGAYEQYF. In DNA, the CDR3 is TGTGCCACCTTAGGACAGGGGGCCTACGAGCAGTACTTC.